The rows below give T cell receptor beta chains drawn from one sample of a study of T-cell memory formation after mild COVID-19. MiXCR, run by TCRdb on the 5' RACE reads, gives a single entry per CDR3 protein. The table lists some 40,000 distinct CDR3 sequences, over 5% of them singletons, with around 0.84% in the top ten. Specimen: PBMCs or a T cell subset sorted from them (not recorded which). The receptors shown here come from an adult who had mild COVID-19 (a few samples of this study predate the infection). Cell type and time point are not known. Both conserved end residues are part of each CDR3. D genes are given only for firm matches.

- | 16 | TRBJ2-7 | TRBV5-1 | CASSLAASPSSYEQYF
TRBD2 | 14 | TRBJ2-1 | TRBV6-2/TRBV6-3 | CASKRTSSYNEQFF
- | 12 | TRBJ1-4 | TRBV3-1 | CASSGGRSELFF
- | 16 | TRBJ1-5 | TRBV19 | CASSQDRPYSNQPQHF
TRBD2 | 13 | TRBJ2-5 | TRBV29-1 | CSVETAGLETQYF
TRBD2 | 15 | TRBJ2-1 | TRBV5-6 | CASSLREGLRNEQFF
- | 15 | TRBJ1-2 | TRBV7-2 | CASSLVPGEGYGYTF
TRBD1 | 16 | TRBJ1-6 | TRBV5-1 | CASSRGQGKNNSPLHF
TRBD2 | 14 | TRBJ2-2 | TRBV15 | CATRVVAGTGELFF
TRBD2 | 15 | TRBJ2-7 | TRBV4-3 | CASSQVSGRGVEQYF
TRBD1 | 15 | TRBJ1-2 | TRBV12-3/TRBV12-4 | CASSLKGAGDAGYTF
TRBD1 | 15 | TRBJ1-5 | TRBV12-3/TRBV12-4 | CASSRGQGGSQPQHF
- | 15 | TRBJ2-3 | TRBV6-1 | CASSATGTSTDTQYF
- | 15 | TRBJ2-7 | TRBV5-5 | CASSSRQDTLYEQYF
TRBD1 | 15 | TRBJ2-3 | TRBV4-3 | CASSQEGTGTDTQYF
- | 11 | TRBJ2-3 | TRBV12-3/TRBV12-4 | CASSLGDTQYF
- | 12 | TRBJ1-1 | TRBV30 | CAWSNRHTEAFF
TRBD1 | 14 | TRBJ1-4 | TRBV12-3/TRBV12-4 | CASSTTGNLVKLFF
TRBD2 | 15 | TRBJ2-1 | TRBV7-2 | CASSFDNGRYNEQFF
TRBD1 | 17 | TRBJ2-1 | TRBV15 | CATSRDATRGLHNEQFF
TRBD1 | 17 | TRBJ2-7 | TRBV19 | CASSSYGTGTFSVEQYF
- | 14 | TRBJ1-1 | TRBV2 | CASSDGDAKTEAFF
- | 16 | TRBJ2-7 | TRBV7-6 | CASSSRPGPNGDEQYF
TRBD1 | 15 | TRBJ1-5 | TRBV19 | CASSWGDRSNQPQHF
- | 15 | TRBJ2-2 | TRBV3-1 | CASSGAGLTAGELFF
- | 12 | TRBJ1-5 | TRBV20-1 | CSARDGAQPQHF
- | 12 | TRBJ1-5 | TRBV5-1 | CASSLSGQPQHF
- | 13 | TRBJ2-7 | TRBV25-1 | CASSESGGWEQYF
TRBD1 | 18 | TRBJ2-2 | TRBV4-3 | CASSQPQGQGVRTGELFF